In this sample, the clone carrying this T cell receptor beta chain turned up many times. The authors ran a second PCR of 7 to 11 cycles using a sample-barcoded 5' primer and a J-beta primer mix. At least 2.5 million CDR3-containing paired-end reads were obtained per sample. TCRdb reanalysed the 5' RACE reads using MiXCR and keeps one entry per CDR3 protein. The profile shows around 1,700,000 distinct CDR3 sequences, 28% of them singletons. This sample was included in a study of blood T cells in healthy people across ages. The V segment lost 4 bases and the J segment 4 bases; nucleotides outside the gene matches: 9. The CDR3 sequence is 15 residues long. The germline gives CDR1 SQVTM, CDR2 ANQGSEA.

Sequencing input: blood. The sequence was collected from a woman between 25 and 40 years old in good health. The rearrangement uses TRBV29-1 and TRBJ2-2; 7 bases fit TRBD2. This chain's CDR3 is CSVASLADPTGELFF. The CDR3 nucleotides read TGCAGCGTTGCCTCCCTAGCGGACCCCACCGGGGAGCTGTTTTTT.